This TCR beta chain was identified in a study of T cells in Graves' hyperthyroidism and ophthalmopathy. General study points: Clonotypes that were expanded in thyroid above 0.001 mostly appeared in blood too. Ophthalmopathy, as predicted by the model, came a median around 7 months after the prediction.

Enrolled ophthalmopathy patients presented with a Clinical Activity Score of at least 3, a NOSPECS grade of at least 4, and disease duration under 3 months. Each diagnosis was grounded in clinical symptoms, serum thyroxine and TRAb, thyroid ultrasound, and orbital computed tomography. TCR beta CDR3 sequences were amplified from RNA transcripts. The primer set for the first-round RT-PCR of the TCR CDR3 was HTBI. TCRdb independently ran MiXCR on the multiplex PCR reads; one entry per CDR3 protein. The top ten clones hold about 18% of a sample with a few hundred thousand distinct CDR3 sequences, around 13% of them seen once. This CDR3 has 14 amino acids. V lost 5 bases and J lost 2, with 11 bases in between. Germline CDR1 and CDR2: MNHEY and SVGAGI. On this clonotype: The antigen is unknown.

V gene TRBV6-5 combines with J gene TRBJ2-3; D is possibly TRBD2 (5 bases). The sequencing sample was made of blood. This sequence was found in a woman aged 30 to 39 with Graves' ophthalmopathy. CDR3 DNA: TGTGCCAGCAGTACCGAAGACTACACAGATACGCAGTATTTT. Residues: CASSTEDYTDTQYF.